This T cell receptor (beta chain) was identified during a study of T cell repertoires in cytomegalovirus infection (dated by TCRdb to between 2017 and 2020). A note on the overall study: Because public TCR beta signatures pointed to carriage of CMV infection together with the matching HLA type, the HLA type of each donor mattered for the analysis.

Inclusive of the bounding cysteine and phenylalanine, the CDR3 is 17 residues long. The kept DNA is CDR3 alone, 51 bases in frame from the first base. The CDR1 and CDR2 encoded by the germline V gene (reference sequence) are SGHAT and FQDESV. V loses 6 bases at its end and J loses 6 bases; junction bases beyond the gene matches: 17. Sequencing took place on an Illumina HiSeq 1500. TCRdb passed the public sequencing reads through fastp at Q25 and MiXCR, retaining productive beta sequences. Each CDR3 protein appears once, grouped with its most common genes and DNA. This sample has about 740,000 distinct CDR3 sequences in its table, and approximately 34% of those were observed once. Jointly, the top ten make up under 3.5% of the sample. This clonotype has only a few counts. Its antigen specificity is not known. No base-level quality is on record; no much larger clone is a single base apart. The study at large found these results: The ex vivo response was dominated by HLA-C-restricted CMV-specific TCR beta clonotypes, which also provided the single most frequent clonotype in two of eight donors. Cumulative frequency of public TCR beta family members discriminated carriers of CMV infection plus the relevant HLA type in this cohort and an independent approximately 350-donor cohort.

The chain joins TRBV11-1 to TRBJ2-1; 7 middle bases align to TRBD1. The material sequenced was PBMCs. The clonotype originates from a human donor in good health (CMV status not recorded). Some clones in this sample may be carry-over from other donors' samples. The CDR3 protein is CASSHPRQGRVSNEQFF. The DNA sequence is TGTGCCAGCAGTCACCCAAGACAGGGTCGAGTTTCCAATGAGCAGTTCTTC. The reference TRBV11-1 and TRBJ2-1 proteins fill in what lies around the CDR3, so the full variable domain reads EAEVAQSPRYKITEKSQAVAFWCDPISGHATLYWYRQILGQGPELLVQFQDESVVDDSQLPKDRFSAERLKGVDSTLKIQPAELGDSAMYLCASSHPRQGRVSNEQFFGPGTRLTVL.